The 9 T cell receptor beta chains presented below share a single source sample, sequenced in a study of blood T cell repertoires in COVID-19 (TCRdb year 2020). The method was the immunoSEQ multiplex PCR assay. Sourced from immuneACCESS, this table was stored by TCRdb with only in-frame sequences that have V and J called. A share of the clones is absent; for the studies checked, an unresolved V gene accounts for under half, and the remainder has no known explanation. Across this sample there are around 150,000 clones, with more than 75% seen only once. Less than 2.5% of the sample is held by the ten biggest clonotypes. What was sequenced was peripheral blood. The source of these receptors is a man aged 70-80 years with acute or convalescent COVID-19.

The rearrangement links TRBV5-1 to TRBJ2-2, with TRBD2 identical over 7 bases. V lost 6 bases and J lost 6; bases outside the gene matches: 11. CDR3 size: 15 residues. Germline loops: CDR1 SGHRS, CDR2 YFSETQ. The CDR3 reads CASTGTGGISGELFF. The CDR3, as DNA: TGCGCCAGCACAGGGACGGGAGGAATATCCGGGGAGCTGTTTTTT.

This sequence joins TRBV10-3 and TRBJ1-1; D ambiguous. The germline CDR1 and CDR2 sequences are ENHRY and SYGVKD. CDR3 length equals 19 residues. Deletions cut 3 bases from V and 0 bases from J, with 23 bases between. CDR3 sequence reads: CAISDPGLGFGRMNTEAFF. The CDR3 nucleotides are TGTGCCATCAGTGATCCGGGATTGGGCTTTGGCCGGATGAACACTGAAGCTTTCTTT.

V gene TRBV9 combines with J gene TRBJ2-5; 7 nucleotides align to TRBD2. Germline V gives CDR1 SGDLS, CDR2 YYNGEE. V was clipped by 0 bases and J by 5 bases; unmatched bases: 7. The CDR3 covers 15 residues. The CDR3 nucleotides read TGTGCCAGCAGCGTAGGCGGCGGGGGTGCGGAGACCCAGTACTTC. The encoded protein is CASSVGGGGAETQYF. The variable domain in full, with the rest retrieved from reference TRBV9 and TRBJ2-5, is DSGVTQTPKHLITATGQRVTLRCSPRSGDLSVYWYQQSLDQGLQFLIQYYNGEERAKGNILERFSAQQFPDLHSELNLSSLELGDSALYFCASSVGGGGAETQYFGPGTRLLVL.

The CDR3: CASSEGVSRVGETQYF. CDR3 DNA sequence: TGTGCCAGCAGTGAAGGTGTCTCCAGGGTAGGTGAGACCCAGTACTTC. The chain couples TRBV6-1 to TRBJ2-5; a weak D match, TRBD1 (5 bases). Between the trimmed V and J ends, which lost 1 base and 5 bases, there was a span of 17 bases. The CDR3 consists of 16 residues. Germline assignment: CDR1 MNHNS and CDR2 SASEGT.

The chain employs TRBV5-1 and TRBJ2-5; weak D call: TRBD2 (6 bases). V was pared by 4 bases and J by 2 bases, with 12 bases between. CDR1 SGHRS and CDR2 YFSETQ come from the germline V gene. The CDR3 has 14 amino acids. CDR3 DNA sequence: TGCGCCAGCAGCCGCGGGACCGTACAAGAGACCCAGTACTTC. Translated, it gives CASSRGTVQETQYF.

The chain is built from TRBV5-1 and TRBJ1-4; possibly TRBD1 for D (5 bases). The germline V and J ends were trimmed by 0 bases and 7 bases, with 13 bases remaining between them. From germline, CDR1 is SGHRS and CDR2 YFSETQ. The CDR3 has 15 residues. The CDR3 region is CASSLASGLSEKLFF. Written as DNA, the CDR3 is TGCGCCAGCAGCTTGGCCTCGGGACTTAGTGAAAAACTGTTTTTT.

CDR3 loop: CASSRDYRGSTNEKLFF. Here the CDR3 DNA reads TGCGCCAGCAGCCGGGATTACAGGGGCTCAACTAATGAAAAACTGTTTTTT. This sequence joins TRBV5-1 and TRBJ1-4, with 7 nucleotides matching TRBD1. Germline V gene lookup returns CDR1 SGHRS and CDR2 YFSETQ. V was pared by 4 bases and J by 0 bases, with 9 bases of the junction left unmatched. This CDR3 comprises 17 residues.

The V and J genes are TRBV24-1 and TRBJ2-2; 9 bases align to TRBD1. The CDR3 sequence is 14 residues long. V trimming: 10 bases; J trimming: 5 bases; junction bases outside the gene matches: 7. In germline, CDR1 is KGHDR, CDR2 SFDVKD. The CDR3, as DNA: TGTGCCACAGAGGCCGGGACAGGGACCGGGGAGCTGTTTTTT. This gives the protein CATEAGTGTGELFF.

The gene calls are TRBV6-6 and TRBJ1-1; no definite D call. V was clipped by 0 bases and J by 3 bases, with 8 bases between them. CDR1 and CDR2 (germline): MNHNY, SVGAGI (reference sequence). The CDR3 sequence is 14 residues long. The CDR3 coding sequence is TGTGCCAGCAGTTACTCTAACAGTGACACTGAAGCTTTCTTT. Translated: CASSYSNSDTEAFF.